This T cell receptor (beta chain) was sequenced in a study of T cells in Graves' hyperthyroidism and ophthalmopathy. Study outcomes and limitations: In blood, most of the thyroid clonotypes expanded above 0.001 were also present. In validation, the model predicted ophthalmopathy. These predictions came a median about 6.5 months before onset.

Germline-derived CDR1 and CDR2 are KGHSH and LQKENI. V lost 5 bases to trimming and J lost 2 bases; unmatched junction nucleotides: 6. This CDR3 has 14 residues. This clonotype occurred many times. Antigen: not known. Authors of the study amplified TCR beta CDR3 regions from RNA transcripts. TCR CDR3 regions were first amplified by RT-PCR with HTBI primers. TCRdb re-called the multiplex PCR reads through MiXCR, storing one row per CDR3 protein. The top ten hold approximately 25% of the sample, which has about 350,000 distinct CDR3 sequences, approximately 15% seen once. Diagnosis rested on symptoms, serum thyroxine and TRAb, thyroid ultrasound, and orbital computed tomography.

J is TRBJ2-7 and V is TRBV18, with TRBD2 matching over 7 bases. This TCR was recovered from a woman aged 25-40 years with Graves' hyperthyroidism. The specimen was blood. DNA of the CDR3: TGTGCCAGCTCAGGGAGGGCCCGTACCTACGAGCAGTACTTC. Amino acid sequence: CASSGRARTYEQYF.